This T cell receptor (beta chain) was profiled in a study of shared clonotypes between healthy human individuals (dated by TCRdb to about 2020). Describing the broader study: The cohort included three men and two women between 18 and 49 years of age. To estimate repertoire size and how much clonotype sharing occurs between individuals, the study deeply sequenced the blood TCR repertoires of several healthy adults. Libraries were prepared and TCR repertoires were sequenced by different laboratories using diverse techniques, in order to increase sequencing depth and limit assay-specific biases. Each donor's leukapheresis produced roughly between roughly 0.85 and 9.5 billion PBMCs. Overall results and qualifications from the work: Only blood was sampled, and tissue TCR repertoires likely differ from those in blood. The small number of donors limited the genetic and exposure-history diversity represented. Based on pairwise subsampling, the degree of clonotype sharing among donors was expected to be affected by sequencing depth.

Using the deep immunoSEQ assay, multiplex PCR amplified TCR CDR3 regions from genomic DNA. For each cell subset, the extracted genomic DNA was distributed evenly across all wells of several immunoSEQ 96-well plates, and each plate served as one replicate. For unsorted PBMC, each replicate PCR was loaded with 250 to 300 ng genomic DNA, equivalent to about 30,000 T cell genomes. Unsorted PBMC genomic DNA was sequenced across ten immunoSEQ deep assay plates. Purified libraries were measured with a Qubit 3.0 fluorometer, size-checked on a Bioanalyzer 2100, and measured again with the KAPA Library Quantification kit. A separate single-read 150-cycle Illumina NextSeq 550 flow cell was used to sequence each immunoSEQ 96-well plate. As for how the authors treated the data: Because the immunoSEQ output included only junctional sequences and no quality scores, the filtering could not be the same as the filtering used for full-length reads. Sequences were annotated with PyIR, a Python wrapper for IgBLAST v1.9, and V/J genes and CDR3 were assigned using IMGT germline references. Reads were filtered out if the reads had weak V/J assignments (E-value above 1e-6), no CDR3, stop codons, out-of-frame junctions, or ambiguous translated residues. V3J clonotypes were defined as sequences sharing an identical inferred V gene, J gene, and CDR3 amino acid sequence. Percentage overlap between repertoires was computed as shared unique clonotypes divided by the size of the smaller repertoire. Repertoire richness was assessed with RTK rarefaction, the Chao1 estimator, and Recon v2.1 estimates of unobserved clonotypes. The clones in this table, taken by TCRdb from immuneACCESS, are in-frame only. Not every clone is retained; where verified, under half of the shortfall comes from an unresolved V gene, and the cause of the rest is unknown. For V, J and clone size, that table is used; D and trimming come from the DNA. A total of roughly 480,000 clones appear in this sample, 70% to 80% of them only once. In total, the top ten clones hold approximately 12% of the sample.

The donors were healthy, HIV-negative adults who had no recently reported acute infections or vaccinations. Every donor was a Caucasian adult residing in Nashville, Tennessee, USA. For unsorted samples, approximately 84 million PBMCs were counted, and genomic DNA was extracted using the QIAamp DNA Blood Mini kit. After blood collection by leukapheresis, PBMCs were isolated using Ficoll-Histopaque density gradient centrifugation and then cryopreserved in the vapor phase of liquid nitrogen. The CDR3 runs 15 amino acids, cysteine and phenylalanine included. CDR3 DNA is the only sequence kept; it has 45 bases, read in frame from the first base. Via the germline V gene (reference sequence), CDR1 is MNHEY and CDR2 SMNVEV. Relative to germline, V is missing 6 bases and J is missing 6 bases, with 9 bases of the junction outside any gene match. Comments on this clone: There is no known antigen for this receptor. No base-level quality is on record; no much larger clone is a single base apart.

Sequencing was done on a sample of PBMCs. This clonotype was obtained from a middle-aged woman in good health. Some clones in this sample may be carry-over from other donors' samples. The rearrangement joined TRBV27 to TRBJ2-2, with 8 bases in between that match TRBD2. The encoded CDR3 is CASSPSGRGPGELFF. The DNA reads TGTGCCAGCAGCCCAAGCGGGAGAGGCCCCGGGGAGCTGTTTTTT.